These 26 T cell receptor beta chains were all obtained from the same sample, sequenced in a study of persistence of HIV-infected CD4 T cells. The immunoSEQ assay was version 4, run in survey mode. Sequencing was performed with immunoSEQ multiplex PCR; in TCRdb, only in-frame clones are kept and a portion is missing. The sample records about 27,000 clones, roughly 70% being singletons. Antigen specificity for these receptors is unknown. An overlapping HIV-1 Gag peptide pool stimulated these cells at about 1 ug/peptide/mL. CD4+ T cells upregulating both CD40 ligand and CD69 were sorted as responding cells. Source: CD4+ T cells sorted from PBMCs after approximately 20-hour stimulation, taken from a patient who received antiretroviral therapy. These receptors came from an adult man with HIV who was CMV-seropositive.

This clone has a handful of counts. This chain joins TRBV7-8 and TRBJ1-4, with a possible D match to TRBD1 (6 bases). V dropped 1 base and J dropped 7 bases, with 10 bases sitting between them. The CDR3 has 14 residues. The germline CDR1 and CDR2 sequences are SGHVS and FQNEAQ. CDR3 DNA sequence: TGTGCCAGCAGCTTAGGGGGGCTCGGTGAAAAACTGTTTTTT. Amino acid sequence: CASSLGGLGEKLFF.

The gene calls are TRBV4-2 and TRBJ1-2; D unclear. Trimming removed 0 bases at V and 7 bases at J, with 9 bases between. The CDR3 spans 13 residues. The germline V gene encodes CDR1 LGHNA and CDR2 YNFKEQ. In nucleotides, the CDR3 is TGTGCCAGCAGCCAAGATAGGCGGGCTGGCTACACCTTC. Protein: CASSQDRRAGYTF.

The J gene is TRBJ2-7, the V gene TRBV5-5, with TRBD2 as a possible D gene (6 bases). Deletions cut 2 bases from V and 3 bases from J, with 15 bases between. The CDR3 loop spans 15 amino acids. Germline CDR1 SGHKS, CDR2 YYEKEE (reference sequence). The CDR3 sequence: CASSLRPAGNYEQYF. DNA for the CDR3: TGTGCCAGCAGCTTAAGACCGGCGGGGAACTACGAGCAGTACTTC.

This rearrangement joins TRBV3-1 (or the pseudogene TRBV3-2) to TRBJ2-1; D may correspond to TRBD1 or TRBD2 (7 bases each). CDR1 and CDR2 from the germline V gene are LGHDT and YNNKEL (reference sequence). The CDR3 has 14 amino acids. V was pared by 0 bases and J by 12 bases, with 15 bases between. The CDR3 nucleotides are TGTGCCAGCAGCCAAGATGTACAGGGGAGGGGGCAGTTCTTC. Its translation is CASSQDVQGRGQFF.

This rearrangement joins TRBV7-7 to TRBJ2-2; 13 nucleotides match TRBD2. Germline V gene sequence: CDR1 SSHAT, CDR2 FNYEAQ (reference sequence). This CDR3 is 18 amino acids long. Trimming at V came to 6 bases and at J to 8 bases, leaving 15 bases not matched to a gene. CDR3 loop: CASSHRQGGLAGEGELFF. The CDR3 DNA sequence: TGTGCCAGCAGTCATCGACAGGGTGGACTAGCGGGGGAAGGGGAGCTGTTTTTT.

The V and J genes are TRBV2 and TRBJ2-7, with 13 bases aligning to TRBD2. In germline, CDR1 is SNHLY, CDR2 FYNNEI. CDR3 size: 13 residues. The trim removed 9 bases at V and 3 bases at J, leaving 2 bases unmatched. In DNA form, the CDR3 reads TGTGCCAGTCGGACTAGCGGGGGCTACGAGCAGTACTTC. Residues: CASRTSGGYEQYF.

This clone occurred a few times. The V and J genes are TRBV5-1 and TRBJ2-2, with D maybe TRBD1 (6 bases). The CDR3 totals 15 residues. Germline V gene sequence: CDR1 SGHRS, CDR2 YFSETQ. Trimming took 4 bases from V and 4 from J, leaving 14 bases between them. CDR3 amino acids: CASSLTGTSTGELFF. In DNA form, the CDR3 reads TGCGCCAGCAGCCTCACCGGGACATCCACCGGGGAGCTGTTTTTT.

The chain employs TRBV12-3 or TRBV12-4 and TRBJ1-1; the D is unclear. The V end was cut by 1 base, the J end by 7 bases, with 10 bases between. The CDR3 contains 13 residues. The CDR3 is CASSLGPAGEAFF. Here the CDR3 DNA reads TGTGCCAGCAGTTTAGGGCCGGCCGGTGAAGCTTTCTTT.

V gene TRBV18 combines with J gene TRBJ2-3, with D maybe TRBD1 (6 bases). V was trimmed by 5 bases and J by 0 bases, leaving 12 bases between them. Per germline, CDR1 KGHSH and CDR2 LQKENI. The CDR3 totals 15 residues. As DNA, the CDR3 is TGTGCCAGCTCAATGACAGGCGCTAGCACAGATACGCAGTATTTT. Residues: CASSMTGASTDTQYF.

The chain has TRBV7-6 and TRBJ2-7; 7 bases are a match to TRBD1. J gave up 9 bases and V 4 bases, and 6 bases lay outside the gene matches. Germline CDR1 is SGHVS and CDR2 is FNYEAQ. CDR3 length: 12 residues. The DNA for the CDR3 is TGTGCCAGCAGCTCGGGGACAGAGGCGCAGTACTTC. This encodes CASSSGTEAQYF.

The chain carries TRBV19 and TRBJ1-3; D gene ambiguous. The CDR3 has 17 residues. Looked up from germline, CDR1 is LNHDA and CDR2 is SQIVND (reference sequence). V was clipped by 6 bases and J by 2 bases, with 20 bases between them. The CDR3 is CASRTGPLGVPGNTIYF. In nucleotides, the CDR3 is TGTGCCAGTAGAACCGGACCGCTGGGAGTCCCTGGAAACACCATATATTTT. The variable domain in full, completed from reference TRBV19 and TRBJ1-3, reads DGGITQSPKYLFRKEGQNVTLSCEQNLNHDAMYWYRQDPGQGLRLIYYSQIVNDFQKGDIAEGYSVSREKKESFPLTVTSAQKNPTAFYLCASRTGPLGVPGNTIYFGEGSWLTVV.

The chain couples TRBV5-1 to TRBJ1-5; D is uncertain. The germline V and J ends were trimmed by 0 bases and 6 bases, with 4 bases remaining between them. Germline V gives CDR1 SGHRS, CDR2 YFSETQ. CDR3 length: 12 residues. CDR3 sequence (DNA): TGCGCCAGCAGCTTGGCTGGTCAGCCCCAGCATTTT. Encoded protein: CASSLAGQPQHF.

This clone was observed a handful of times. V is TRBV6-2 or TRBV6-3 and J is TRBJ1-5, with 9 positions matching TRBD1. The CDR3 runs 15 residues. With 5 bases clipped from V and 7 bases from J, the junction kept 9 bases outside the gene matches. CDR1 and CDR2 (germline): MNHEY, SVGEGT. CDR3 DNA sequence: TGTGCCAGCAGTGGAACGGGACAGGGTACCCAGCCCCAGCATTTT. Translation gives CASSGTGQGTQPQHF.

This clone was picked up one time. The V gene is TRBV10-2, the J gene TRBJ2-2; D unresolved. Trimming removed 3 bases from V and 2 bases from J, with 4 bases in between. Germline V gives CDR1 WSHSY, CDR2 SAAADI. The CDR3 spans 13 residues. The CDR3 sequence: CASSDINTGELFF. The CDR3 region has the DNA TGCGCCAGCAGTGATATTAACACCGGGGAGCTGTTTTTT.

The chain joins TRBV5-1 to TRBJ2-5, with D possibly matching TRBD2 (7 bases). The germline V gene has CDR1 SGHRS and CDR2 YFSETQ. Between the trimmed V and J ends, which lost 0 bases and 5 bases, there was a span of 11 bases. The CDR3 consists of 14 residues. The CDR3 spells CASSLGGGRETQYF. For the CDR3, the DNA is TGCGCCAGCAGCTTGGGGGGGGGCCGGGAGACCCAGTACTTC.

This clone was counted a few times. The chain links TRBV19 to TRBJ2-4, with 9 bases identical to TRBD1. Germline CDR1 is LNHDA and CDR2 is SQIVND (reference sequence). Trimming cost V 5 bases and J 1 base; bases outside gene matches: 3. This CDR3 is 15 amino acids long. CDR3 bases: TGTGCCAGTAGTGTGACAGGGGGGGCCAAAAACATTCAGTACTTC. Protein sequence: CASSVTGGAKNIQYF.

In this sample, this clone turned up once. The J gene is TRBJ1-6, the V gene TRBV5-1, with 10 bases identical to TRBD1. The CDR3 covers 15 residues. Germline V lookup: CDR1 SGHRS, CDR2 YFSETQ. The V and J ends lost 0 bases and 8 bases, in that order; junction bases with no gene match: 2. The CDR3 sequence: CASSLEGQGYSPLHF. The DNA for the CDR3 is TGCGCCAGCAGCTTGGAGGGACAGGGGTATTCACCCCTCCACTTT. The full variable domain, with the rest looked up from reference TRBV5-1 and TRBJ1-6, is KAGVTQTPRYLIKTRGQQVTLSCSPISGHRSVSWYQQTPGQGLQFLFEYFSETQRNKGNFPGRFSGRQFSNSRSEMNVSTLELGDSALYLCASSLEGQGYSPLHFGNGTRLTVT.

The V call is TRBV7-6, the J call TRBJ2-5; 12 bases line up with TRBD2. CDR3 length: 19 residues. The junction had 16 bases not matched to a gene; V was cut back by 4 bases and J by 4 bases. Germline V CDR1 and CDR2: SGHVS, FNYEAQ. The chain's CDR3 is CASSSGRLAGALAGETQYF. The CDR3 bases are TGTGCCAGCAGCTCAGGTAGACTAGCGGGGGCTCTGGCAGGAGAGACCCAGTACTTC.

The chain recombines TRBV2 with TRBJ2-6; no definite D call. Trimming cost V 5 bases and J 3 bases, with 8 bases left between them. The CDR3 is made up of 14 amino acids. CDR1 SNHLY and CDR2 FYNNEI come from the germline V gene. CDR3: CASSPPVGANVLTF. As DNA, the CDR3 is TGTGCCAGCAGTCCCCCGGTTGGGGCCAACGTCCTGACTTTC.

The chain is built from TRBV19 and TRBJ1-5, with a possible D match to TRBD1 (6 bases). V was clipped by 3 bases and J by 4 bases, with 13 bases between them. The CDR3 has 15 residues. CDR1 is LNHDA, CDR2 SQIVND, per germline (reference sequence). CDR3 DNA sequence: TGTGCCAGTAGTATGTCGGGGGCCCGAAATCAGCCCCAGCATTTT. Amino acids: CASSMSGARNQPQHF.

CDR3 protein: CASSYATGGLNTEAFF. The CDR3 region has the DNA TGTGCCAGCAGTTACGCGACAGGGGGCCTGAACACTGAAGCTTTCTTT. The chain couples TRBV6-5 to TRBJ1-1; 10 nucleotides match TRBD1. CDR3 length equals 16 residues. V gave up 2 bases and J gave up 0 bases; unmatched junction bases: 3. Per germline, CDR1 MNHEY and CDR2 SVGAGI.

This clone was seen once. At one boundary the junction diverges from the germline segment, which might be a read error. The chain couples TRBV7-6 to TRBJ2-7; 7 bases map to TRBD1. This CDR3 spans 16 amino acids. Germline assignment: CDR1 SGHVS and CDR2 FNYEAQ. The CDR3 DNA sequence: TGTGCCAGCAGCCTAGCCGGGACAGAGAGCTCCTACGAGCAGTACTTC. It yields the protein CASSLAGTESSYEQYF.

The chain's CDR3 is CASSLAGGTPYNQPQHF. CDR3 bases: TGTGCCAGCAGCTTAGCGGGGGGAACGCCTTATAATCAGCCCCAGCATTTT. The chain has TRBV7-2 and TRBJ1-5; possible D gene TRBD1, 5 bases. CDR1 and CDR2 (germline): SGHTA, FQGNSA. Trimming stripped 0 bases from V and 4 bases from J, with 16 bases between. This CDR3 has 17 amino acids.

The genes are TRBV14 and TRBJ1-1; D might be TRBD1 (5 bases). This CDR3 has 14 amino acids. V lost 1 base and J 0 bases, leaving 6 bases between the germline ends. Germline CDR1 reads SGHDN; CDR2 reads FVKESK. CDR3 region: CASSQVDMNTEAFF. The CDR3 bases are TGTGCCAGCAGCCAAGTGGACATGAACACTGAAGCTTTCTTT. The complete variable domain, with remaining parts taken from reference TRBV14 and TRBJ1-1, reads EAGVTQFPSHSVIEKGQTVTLRCDPISGHDNLYWYRRVMGKEIKFLLHFVKESKQDESGMPNNRFLAERTGGTYSTLKVQPAELEDSGVYFCASSQVDMNTEAFFGQGTRLTVV.

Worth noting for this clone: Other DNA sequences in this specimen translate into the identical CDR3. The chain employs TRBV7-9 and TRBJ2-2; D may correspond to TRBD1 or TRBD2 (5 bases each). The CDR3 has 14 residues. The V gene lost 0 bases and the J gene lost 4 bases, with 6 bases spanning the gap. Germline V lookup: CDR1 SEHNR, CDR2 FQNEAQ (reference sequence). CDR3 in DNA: TGTGCCAGCAGCTTAGCTGGGGGCACCGGGGAGCTGTTTTTT. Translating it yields CASSLAGGTGELFF.

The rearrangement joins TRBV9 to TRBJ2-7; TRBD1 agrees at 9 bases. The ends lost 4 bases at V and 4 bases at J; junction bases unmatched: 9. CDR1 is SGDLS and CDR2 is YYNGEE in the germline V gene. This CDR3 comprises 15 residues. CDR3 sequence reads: CASSPPRGQGYEQYF. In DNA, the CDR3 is TGTGCCAGCAGCCCCCCACGGGGACAGGGTTACGAGCAGTACTTC.